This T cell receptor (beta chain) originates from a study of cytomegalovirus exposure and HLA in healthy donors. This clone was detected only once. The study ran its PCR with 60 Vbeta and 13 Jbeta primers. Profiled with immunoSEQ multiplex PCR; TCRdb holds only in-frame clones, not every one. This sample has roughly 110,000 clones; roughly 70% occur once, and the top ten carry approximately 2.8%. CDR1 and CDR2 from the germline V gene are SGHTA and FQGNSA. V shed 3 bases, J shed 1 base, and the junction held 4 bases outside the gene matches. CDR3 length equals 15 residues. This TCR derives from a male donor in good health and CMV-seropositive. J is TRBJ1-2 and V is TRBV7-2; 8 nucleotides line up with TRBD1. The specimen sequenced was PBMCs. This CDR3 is CASSFRDRNNYGYTF. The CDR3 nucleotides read TGTGCCAGCAGCTTTCGGGACAGGAATAACTATGGCTACACCTTC.